This T cell receptor beta chain was sequenced for a study of blood T cell repertoires in COVID-19. Across the whole study: The origin of the acute and convalescent COVID-19 samples was the United States, Italy and Spain. PBMCs, B-cell-depleted T cells, or T cells were the source of the cDNA or gDNA that made up the material.

This clone was counted a single time. Germline loops: CDR1 SGHNT, CDR2 YENEEA. J gave up 6 bases and V 1 base, and 12 bases lay outside the gene matches. This CDR3 comprises 16 residues. A Seattle source enrolled patients during active infection and followed them longitudinally. The protocol was immunoSEQ multiplex PCR, while the TCRdb copy is restricted to in-frame clones and leaves out a portion. The table includes 120,000 or so clones, 90% detected once. What was sequenced was peripheral blood. This chain links TRBV11-3 with TRBJ2-7; 7 nucleotides align to TRBD1. The receptor's source is a woman aged 60 to 75 with COVID-19, enrolled during active disease. The CDR3, as DNA: TGTGCCAGCAGCTTAGGCGTGGGGACAGACTCGTTCGAGCAGTACTTC. Encoded protein: CASSLGVGTDSFEQYF.